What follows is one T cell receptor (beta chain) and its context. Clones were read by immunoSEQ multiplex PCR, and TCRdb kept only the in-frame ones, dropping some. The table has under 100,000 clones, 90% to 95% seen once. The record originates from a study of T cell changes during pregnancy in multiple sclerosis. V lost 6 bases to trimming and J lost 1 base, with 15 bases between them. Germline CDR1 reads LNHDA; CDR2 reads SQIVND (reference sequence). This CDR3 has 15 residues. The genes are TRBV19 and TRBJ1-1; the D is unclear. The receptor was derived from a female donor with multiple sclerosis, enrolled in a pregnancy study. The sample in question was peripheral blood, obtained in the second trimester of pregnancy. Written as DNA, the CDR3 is TGTGCCAGTAGACATTTATTTTCGGGGAACACTGAAGCTTTCTTT. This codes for CASRHLFSGNTEAFF.